What follows are 12 T cell receptor beta chains derived from one specimen sequenced in a study of regulatory T cells in long-lasting Graves disease. Documented time point: newly diagnosed GD, antithyroid drugs for less than 3 months. There was RNA extracted from PBMCs, and the TCR library was made from it. Construction of the TCR beta libraries employed iRepertoire HTBI primers in conjunction with Arm-PCR of CDR3 regions. TCRdb itself ran the multiplex PCR reads through MiXCR, one entry per CDR3 protein. Altogether about 560,000 distinct CDR3 sequences are present, about 16% being singletons, with the ten largest covering about 12%. This sample also appeared in a second study, on T cells in Graves' hyperthyroidism and ophthalmopathy.

This specimen was peripheral blood mononuclear cells (PBMCs), taken at new diagnosis, from a patient treated with antithyroid drugs. The origin of the receptors is a man younger than 30 with Graves disease.

J is TRBJ2-1 and V is TRBV7-3; 7 bases match TRBD2. V lost 2 bases, J lost 0 bases, and 4 bases stayed unmatched. Germline assignment: CDR1 SGHTA and CDR2 FQGTGA. The CDR3 consists of 16 residues. The CDR3 DNA reads TGTGCCAGCAGCTTACAGGGACTAAGCTCCTACAATGAGCAGTTCTTC. Protein sequence: CASSLQGLSSYNEQFF.

This clonotype has just a few counts. The V call is TRBV2, the J call TRBJ2-1, with a weak D call TRBD2 (5 bases). The CDR3 runs 17 residues. Deletions cut 5 bases from V and 0 bases from J, with 17 bases between. Germline values: CDR1 SNHLY, CDR2 FYNNEI. This CDR3 is CASSPPLARGSYNEQFF. Here the CDR3 DNA reads TGTGCCAGCAGTCCGCCTTTAGCGAGAGGCTCCTACAATGAGCAGTTCTTC.

This clonotype was observed at least ten times. The CDR3, as DNA: TGCGCCAGCAGCCGTACGACTAGGAGGCCAGAGACCCAGTACTTC. This sequence encodes CASSRTTRRPETQYF. The gene calls are TRBV4-1 and TRBJ2-5; weak D call: TRBD2 (6 bases). CDR3 length: 15 residues. The germline gives CDR1 MGHRA, CDR2 YSYEKL. V gave up 4 bases and J gave up 4 bases, with 16 bases separating them.

There are a few counts of this clonotype. The chain carries TRBV6-9 and TRBJ1-2, with unresolved D. This CDR3 has 16 amino acids. Germline assignment: CDR1 MNHGY and CDR2 SVAAGI. V was pared by 5 bases and J by 3 bases, with 19 bases between. This chain's CDR3 is CASSPRPPASYYGYTF. CDR3 nucleotides: TGTGCCAGCAGTCCACGACCCCCCGCGAGCTACTATGGCTACACCTTC.

This clonotype appeared a few times. V gene TRBV20-1 combines with J gene TRBJ2-3; D is perhaps TRBD1 or TRBD2 (5 bases each). V lost 0 bases and J lost 2, with 15 bases in between. The CDR3 runs to 16 residues. CDR1 is DFQATT, CDR2 SNEGSKA, per germline (reference sequence). DNA for the CDR3: TGCAGTGCTAGAGACGGGGCGACGGGCTCCACAGATACGCAGTATTTT. Translating gives CSARDGATGSTDTQYF.

This clonotype was seen ten or more times. V and J are TRBV28 and TRBJ1-5; 8 nucleotides align to TRBD1. CDR3 length: 14 residues. Per the germline V gene, CDR1 is MDHEN and CDR2 is SYDVKM. The V segment lost 6 bases and the J segment 2 bases; nucleotides outside the gene matches: 3. As DNA, the CDR3 is TGTGCCAGCAGGGTGGGACAGGGCAATCAGCCCCAGCATTTT. Protein: CASRVGQGNQPQHF.

The chain combines TRBV20-1 with TRBJ1-3; TRBD1 matches at 8 bases. V lost 3 bases to trimming and J lost 4 bases; unmatched junction nucleotides: 5. CDR1 and CDR2 from the germline V gene are DFQATT and SNEGSKA (reference sequence). The CDR3 consists of 14 residues. This chain's CDR3 is CSASGDRGGNTIYF. The CDR3 DNA is TGCAGTGCTAGTGGCGACAGGGGAGGAAACACCATATATTTT.

This clonotype has more than one count but fewer than ten. V is TRBV7-9 and J is TRBJ1-2; weak D call: TRBD1 (5 bases). CDR1 and CDR2 (germline): SEHNR, FQNEAQ (reference sequence). There are 14 residues in the CDR3. With 4 bases removed from V and 7 bases from J, the gap between germline ends came to 16 bases. In DNA form, the CDR3 reads TGTGCCAGCAGCTCAGAGTGGCAGGGCTCTGGCTACACCTTC. Residues: CASSSEWQGSGYTF. The variable domain in full, with the rest retrieved from reference TRBV7-9 and TRBJ1-2, is DTGVSQNPRHKITKRGQNVTFRCDPISEHNRLYWYRQTLGQGPEFLTYFQNEAQLEKSRLLSDRFSAERPKGSFSTLEIQRTEQGDSAMYLCASSSEWQGSGYTFGSGTRLTVV.

A few counts support this clonotype. The chain employs TRBV9 and TRBJ2-7, with a possible D match to TRBD2 (7 bases). The germline V gene encodes CDR1 SGDLS and CDR2 YYNGEE. The CDR3 is made up of 16 amino acids. Between the trimmed V and J ends, which lost 3 bases and 2 bases, there was a span of 18 bases. CDR3 in amino acids: CASSEAVGGLTYEQYF. CDR3 nucleotides: TGTGCCAGCAGCGAGGCGGTAGGGGGACTAACCTACGAGCAGTACTTC.

This clonotype was counted between two and nine times. The chain combines TRBV7-3 with TRBJ1-1; 7 bases align to TRBD1. Per the germline V gene, CDR1 is SGHTA and CDR2 is FQGTGA. V was pared by 3 bases and J by 7 bases, with 8 bases of the junction left unmatched. This CDR3 has 14 amino acids. For the CDR3, the DNA is TGTGCCAGCAGCTTCGAAGGGACAGTAAGTGAAGCTTTCTTT. Translating it yields CASSFEGTVSEAFF.

This chain links TRBV9 with TRBJ2-1, with 7 bases matching TRBD2. Germline loops: CDR1 SGDLS, CDR2 YYNGEE. Germline trimming cut 0 bases from V and 0 bases from J; bases unmatched to any gene: 3. The CDR3 covers 16 residues. The CDR3 coding sequence is TGTGCCAGCAGCGTAGGGGGCGGGGGCTCCTACAATGAGCAGTTCTTC. It specifies CASSVGGGGSYNEQFF.

This clonotype was observed many times. The rearrangement links TRBV24-1 to TRBJ1-2; D remains unclear. CDR3 length: 12 residues. In germline, CDR1 is KGHDR, CDR2 SFDVKD. Trimming pared 4 bases from V and 5 bases from J, leaving 7 bases between. CDR3 amino acids: CATSDSGYGYTF. The CDR3 DNA follows: TGTGCCACCAGTGACTCGGGGTATGGCTACACCTTC.